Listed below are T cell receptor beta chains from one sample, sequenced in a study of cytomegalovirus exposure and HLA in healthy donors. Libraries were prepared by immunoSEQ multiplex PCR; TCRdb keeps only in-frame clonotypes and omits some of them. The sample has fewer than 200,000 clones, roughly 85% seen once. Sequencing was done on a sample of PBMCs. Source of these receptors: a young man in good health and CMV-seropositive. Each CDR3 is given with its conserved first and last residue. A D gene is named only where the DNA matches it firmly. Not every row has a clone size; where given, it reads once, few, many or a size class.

cdr3_aa: CASSPHQIPGITDTQYF; cdr3_nt: TGCGCCAGCAGCCCGCACCAGATTCCAGGGATTACAGATACGCAGTATTTT; d_call: -; v_call: TRBV4-1; cdr3_length: 17; j_call: TRBJ2-3; clone_size: -
cdr3_aa: CATSRERQLNEKLFF; cdr3_nt: TGTGCCACCAGCAGAGAACGACAGCTTAATGAAAAACTGTTTTTT; d_call: -; v_call: TRBV15; cdr3_length: 15; j_call: TRBJ1-4; clone_size: -
cdr3_aa: CASMEQGVYGYTF; cdr3_nt: TGTGCCAGTATGGAACAGGGGGTTTATGGCTACACCTTC; d_call: TRBD1; v_call: TRBV5-6; cdr3_length: 13; j_call: TRBJ1-2; clone_size: -
cdr3_aa: CAGSTGGRNEQFF; cdr3_nt: TGTGCCGGCAGCACCGGGGGGCGCAATGAGCAGTTCTTC; d_call: -; v_call: TRBV7-9; cdr3_length: 13; j_call: TRBJ2-1; clone_size: -
cdr3_aa: CTSNYTQLALTYNEQFF; cdr3_nt: TGCACCAGCAACTACACTCAACTAGCGCTGACCTACAATGAGCAGTTCTTC; d_call: -; v_call: TRBV1; cdr3_length: 17; j_call: TRBJ2-1; clone_size: -
cdr3_aa: CASSARTGVSNQPQHF; cdr3_nt: TGTGCCAGTAGTGCCCGGACAGGGGTTAGCAATCAGCCCCAGCATTTT; d_call: TRBD1; v_call: TRBV19; cdr3_length: 16; j_call: TRBJ1-5; clone_size: -
cdr3_aa: CASGLESSGSGTGELFF; cdr3_nt: TGTGCTAGTGGCCTCGAGTCTAGCGGCTCCGGCACCGGGGAGCTGTTTTTT; d_call: TRBD2; v_call: TRBV12-5; cdr3_length: 17; j_call: TRBJ2-2; clone_size: -
cdr3_aa: CASSFLPRADSYEQYF; cdr3_nt: TGTGCCAGCAGTTTTCTCCCGCGGGCCGACTCCTACGAGCAGTACTTC; d_call: -; v_call: TRBV6-5; cdr3_length: 16; j_call: TRBJ2-7; clone_size: -
cdr3_aa: CASSPGTSGIFGYTF; cdr3_nt: TGTGCCAGCAGTCCCGGGACTTCCGGGATCTTCGGCTACACCTTC; d_call: -; v_call: TRBV27; cdr3_length: 15; j_call: TRBJ1-2; clone_size: -
cdr3_aa: CSAIALDSTNYGYTF; cdr3_nt: TGCAGCGCTATAGCCCTGGACAGCACAAACTATGGCTACACCTTC; d_call: -; v_call: TRBV29-1; cdr3_length: 15; j_call: TRBJ1-2; clone_size: -
cdr3_aa: CASSLALGGEDTQYF; cdr3_nt: TGCGCCAGCAGCTTGGCCCTGGGGGGAGAAGATACGCAGTATTTT; d_call: -; v_call: TRBV5-1; cdr3_length: 15; j_call: TRBJ2-3; clone_size: -
cdr3_aa: CASSVVLAGSTDTQYF; cdr3_nt: TGTGCCAGCAGCGTAGTGCTAGCGGGATCCACAGATACGCAGTATTTT; d_call: TRBD2; v_call: TRBV9; cdr3_length: 16; j_call: TRBJ2-3; clone_size: -
cdr3_aa: CASGGLADNEQFF; cdr3_nt: TGCGCCAGCGGGGGACTAGCGGACAATGAGCAGTTCTTC; d_call: TRBD2; v_call: TRBV5-1; cdr3_length: 13; j_call: TRBJ2-1; clone_size: -
cdr3_aa: CASSPQGYYEQYF; cdr3_nt: TGTGCCAGCAGCCCACAGGGATACTACGAGCAGTACTTC; d_call: -; v_call: TRBV7-2; cdr3_length: 13; j_call: TRBJ2-7; clone_size: -
cdr3_aa: CSVARGGGTDTQYF; cdr3_nt: TGCAGCGTTGCGCGCGGAGGGGGCACAGATACGCAGTATTTT; d_call: -; v_call: TRBV29-1; cdr3_length: 14; j_call: TRBJ2-3; clone_size: -
cdr3_aa: CASSPSPSGGGTEAFF; cdr3_nt: TGTGCCAGCAGCCCATCACCCTCAGGGGGAGGCACTGAAGCTTTCTTT; d_call: TRBD1; v_call: TRBV11-2; cdr3_length: 16; j_call: TRBJ1-1; clone_size: once
cdr3_aa: CASTQGQSGETQYF; cdr3_nt: TGCGCCAGCACCCAGGGACAGTCGGGAGAGACCCAGTACTTC; d_call: TRBD1; v_call: TRBV5-1; cdr3_length: 14; j_call: TRBJ2-5; clone_size: -
cdr3_aa: CSSSGSSYEQYF; cdr3_nt: TGTTCCAGCTCGGGGAGCTCCTACGAGCAGTACTTC; d_call: -; v_call: TRBV7-9; cdr3_length: 12; j_call: TRBJ2-7; clone_size: -
cdr3_aa: CASSKGAGGNTGELFF; cdr3_nt: TGTGCCAGCAGCAAAGGGGCGGGAGGGAACACCGGGGAGCTGTTTTTT; d_call: -; v_call: TRBV21-1; cdr3_length: 16; j_call: TRBJ2-2; clone_size: -
cdr3_aa: CASSRTGDNEKLFF; cdr3_nt: TGTGCCAGCTCACGGACAGGGGATAATGAAAAACTGTTTTTT; d_call: TRBD1; v_call: TRBV18; cdr3_length: 14; j_call: TRBJ1-4; clone_size: -
cdr3_aa: CASSLWTGSGYTF; cdr3_nt: TGTGCCAGCAGTTTATGGACAGGGTCTGGCTACACCTTC; d_call: TRBD1; v_call: TRBV6-1; cdr3_length: 13; j_call: TRBJ1-2; clone_size: -
cdr3_aa: CASSYRGYNEQFF; cdr3_nt: TGTGCCAGCAGTTACAGGGGCTACAATGAGCAGTTCTTC; d_call: -; v_call: TRBV6-5; cdr3_length: 13; j_call: TRBJ2-1; clone_size: -